The clone carrying this T cell receptor (beta chain) has only one observation. Its antigen is not identified. The record originates from a study of T cell responses to AZD1222 COVID-19 vaccine. Study findings and constraints: Regions 160-218 and 743-854 held dominance among vaccine-associated CD4 TCRs, which spanned spike.

Second doses that came at about 4 or about 12 weeks were put together. The CDR3 totals 16 residues. Germline trimming cut 5 bases from V and 4 bases from J; bases unmatched to any gene: 11. Germline CDR1 reads SEHNR; CDR2 reads FQNEAQ (reference sequence). Sequencing used immunoSEQ multiplex PCR; TCRdb keeps in-frame clones, though not all of them. The sample has around 110,000 clones; around 90% are singletons. The material sequenced was peripheral blood, taken 28 days after the second AZD1222 dose. The origin of this receptor is an adult who received the AZD1222 COVID-19 vaccine. V usage is TRBV7-9 and J usage is TRBJ1-5; 7 positions agree with TRBD1. In DNA form, the CDR3 reads TGTGCCAGCAGCACGGAGCCGGGACAGTCAAATCAGCCCCAGCATTTT. Translation gives CASSTEPGQSNQPQHF.